The T cell receptor (beta chain) described here comes from a study of blood T cells in healthy people across ages. Study observations and caveats: Diversity of TCR beta correlated strongly with naive T cell percentage.

A second PCR of roughly 7 to 11 cycles used a sample-barcoded 5' primer and a J-beta primer mix. TCRdb called the 5' RACE reads again in MiXCR, with one record for every CDR3 protein. The table lists approximately 1.5 million distinct CDR3 sequences, about 35% of them singletons. This clonotype has just a few counts. As yet, its antigen is unknown. V was cut by 0 bases and J by 7 bases, with 8 bases left in between. Looked up from germline, CDR1 is SGHRS and CDR2 is YFSETQ. This CDR3 has 14 amino acids. Drawing of peripheral blood yielded roughly 10 milliliters from each donor. Sequenced input: blood. The V call is TRBV5-1, the J call TRBJ1-6; no definite D call. The sequence derives from a woman in her 30s in good health. The DNA for the CDR3 is TGCGCCAGCAGCTTGGGACACCGAAATTCACCCCTCCACTTT. It codes for CASSLGHRNSPLHF. The whole variable domain, filled in from reference TRBV5-1 and TRBJ1-6, reads KAGVTQTPRYLIKTRGQQVTLSCSPISGHRSVSWYQQTPGQGLQFLFEYFSETQRNKGNFPGRFSGRQFSNSRSEMNVSTLELGDSALYLCASSLGHRNSPLHFGNGTRLTVT.